Listed below are T cell receptor beta chains from one sample, sequenced in a study of cytomegalovirus exposure and HLA in healthy donors. Produced via immunoSEQ multiplex PCR; TCRdb's table is partial and in-frame only. This sample's table reports fewer than 200,000 clones. Sequencing was performed on PBMCs. These receptors were taken from a man under 40 in good health and CMV-seronegative. Both conserved end residues are trimmed from each CDR3.

v_call	j_call	cdr3_aa
TRBV9	TRBJ2-3	ASSPPRAGGQY
TRBV9	TRBJ2-1	ASSVGGVSTNEQF
TRBV2	TRBJ2-7	ASSGNSYEQY
TRBV6-5	TRBJ1-2	ASSYGTGARYGYT
TRBV7-9	TRBJ1-6	ASSLVGQGNSPLH
TRBV6-5	TRBJ1-1	ASSRGTAEEAF
TRBV2	TRBJ2-1	ASSNRGWSYNEQF
TRBV25-1	TRBJ2-5	ASSGPGEYETQY
TRBV10-2	TRBJ2-1	ASSSPGAGGHNEQF
TRBV15	.	ATSRDLSHYEQY
TRBV4-1	TRBJ1-5	ASSQQGTGSIQPQH
TRBV19	TRBJ2-3	ASSIRRAGRLDTQY
TRBV19	TRBJ1-1	ASSRTGDTEAF
TRBV5-1	.	ASSPGVASSYEQY
TRBV11-2	TRBJ2-3	ASSYRTSGGAEWTQY
TRBV27	TRBJ2-5	ASSADSPPVTQY
TRBV27	TRBJ1-1	ASRESRRTEAF
TRBV10-1	TRBJ2-2	ASSRQGAGGELF
TRBV28	TRBJ2-7	ASSFKAGLTYEQY
TRBV2	TRBJ2-1	ASSELLAGGGNEQF